This T cell receptor (beta chain) was found in a study of T cells in localized non-small cell lung cancer. Points on this clone: Its antigen is undetermined.

This table comes from immunoSEQ multiplex PCR, and its TCRdb copy is limited to in-frame clones, with some not included. The data hold tens of thousands of clones, with 87% observed a single time. Overall study findings and caveats: Uninvolved adjacent lung showed peak T cell clonality, exceeding tumor.

CDR1 is MNHEY and CDR2 is SMNVEV in the germline V gene (reference sequence). The CDR3 has 18 amino acids. V lost 2 bases, J lost 0 bases, and 17 bases lay in between. The receptor's source is a man aged 35 to 70 with stage I squamous cell lung carcinoma. This chain uses TRBV27 with TRBJ1-5; weak D call: TRBD1 (5 bases). The input for sequencing was peripheral blood, taken before any cancer treatment. CDR3: CASSLKGRGVHSNQPQHF. Written as DNA, the CDR3 is TGTGCCAGCAGTTTAAAGGGAAGGGGCGTTCATAGCAATCAGCCCCAGCATTTT.